These T cell receptor beta chains were read from a single sample in a study of beta chain features in type 1 diabetes. TCRdb's copy holds only in-frame clones and misses some; the assay was immunoSEQ multiplex PCR. The sample gives hundreds of thousands of clones, roughly a sixth of which show up once; about 0.086% is in the top ten. The sample comprised naive CD4+ T cells from blood. All receptors derive from a man aged 18 to 29 in good health. Both conserved end residues are part of each CDR3. A D gene is named only where the DNA matches it firmly. The size entry is marked missing in some rows and otherwise reads once, few, many or a size class.

>-|-|TRBV6-5|TRBJ2-2
CASSSNTGELFF
TGTGCCAGCAGTTCAAACACCGGGGAGCTGTTTTTT
>-|few|TRBV28|TRBJ2-7
CASLSYEQYF
TGTGCCAGCTTAAGCTACGAGCAGTACTTC
>-|few|TRBV28|TRBJ2-7
CASSFRLTPYEQYF
TGTGCCAGCAGTTTTCGGTTGACACCCTACGAGCAGTACTTC
>TRBD1|few|TRBV5-1|TRBJ2-7
CASSTRQGAVTKGEQYF
TGCGCCAGCAGCACCAGACAGGGGGCGGTCACTAAGGGCGAGCAGTACTTC
>-|few|TRBV21-1|TRBJ1-2
CASSKLGPPLQGPNYGYTF
TGTGCCAGCAGCAAATTAGGGCCACCTCTCCAGGGCCCTAACTATGGCTACACCTTC
>-|few|TRBV10-3|TRBJ1-5
CAISNTGTYNSNQPQHF
TGTGCCATCAGTAACACCGGGACATATAATAGCAATCAGCCCCAGCATTTT
>-|-|TRBV7-9|TRBJ1-5
CASSQDSNQPQHF
TGTGCCAGCAGCCAGGACAGCAATCAGCCCCAGCATTTT
>TRBD2|few|TRBV7-2|TRBJ2-1
CASRPGTSGNTGGEQFF
TGTGCCAGCAGACCGGGGACTAGCGGAAACACAGGGGGTGAGCAGTTCTTC
>-|-|TRBV27|TRBJ1-2
CASSRGLSYGYTF
TGTGCCAGCAGTCGAGGACTCTCTTATGGCTACACCTTC
>-|few|TRBV6-5|TRBJ1-1
CASSLGREAFF
TGTGCCAGCAGCCTGGGACGGGAAGCTTTCTTT
>-|once|TRBV7-3|TRBJ2-3
CASSNYGGRAYTDTQYF
TGTGCCAGCAGCAATTACGGGGGCAGGGCATACACAGATACGCAGTATTTT
>-|-|TRBV6-5|TRBJ1-5
CASGSGRNQPQHF
TGTGCCAGCGGATCGGGGCGTAATCAGCCCCAGCATTTT
>TRBD2|-|TRBV9|TRBJ2-7
CASSVASGGPYSYEQYF
TGTGCCAGCAGCGTAGCTAGCGGGGGGCCCTATTCCTACGAGCAGTACTTC
>TRBD1|-|TRBV19|TRBJ2-6
CASNPDRVTGANVLTF
TGTGCCAGTAACCCGGACAGGGTCACTGGGGCCAACGTCCTGACTTTC
>-|few|TRBV28|TRBJ2-5
CASSLPHQETQYF
TGTGCCAGCAGTTTACCCCACCAAGAGACCCAGTACTTC
>TRBD1|-|TRBV9|TRBJ2-6
CASSVAWRPGQGTSGANVLTF
TGTGCCAGCAGCGTAGCGTGGAGGCCGGGACAGGGGACTTCTGGGGCCAACGTCCTGACTTTC
>-|few|TRBV18|TRBJ2-1
CASSVSHRSYNEQFF
TGTGCCAGCTCAGTCAGTCACAGGTCCTACAATGAGCAGTTCTTC
>-|-|TRBV9|TRBJ2-7
CASSVAPGFGYEQYF
TGTGCCAGCAGCGTAGCTCCGGGTTTTGGGTACGAGCAGTACTTC
>TRBD2|-|TRBV9|TRBJ2-1
CASSVTSLAGGPYEQFF
TGTGCCAGCAGCGTTACCTCCCTAGCGGGAGGGCCCTATGAGCAGTTCTTC
>-|few|TRBV7-2|TRBJ2-7
CASSRAGQSYEQYF
TGTGCCAGCAGCCGTGCGGGACAGTCCTACGAGCAGTACTTC
>-|-|TRBV7-6|TRBJ2-1
CASSSPLRGTEQFF
TGTGCCAGCAGCTCGCCTCTCAGGGGAACTGAGCAGTTCTTC
>-|-|TRBV6-1|TRBJ2-7
CASSEQARSYEQYF
TGTGCCAGCAGTGAACAGGCTCGATCCTACGAGCAGTACTTC
>-|-|TRBV29-1|TRBJ2-5
CSARGGLETQYF
TGCAGCGCCAGGGGGGGGTTAGAGACCCAGTACTTC
>-|few|TRBV27|TRBJ2-7
CASSLSKSVTYEQYF
TGTGCCAGCAGTTTATCAAAATCAGTAACCTACGAGCAGTACTTC
>TRBD2|few|TRBV5-4|TRBJ2-1
CASSQPGLVLNEQFF
TGTGCCAGCAGCCAGCCGGGACTAGTCCTTAATGAGCAGTTCTTC
>TRBD1|-|TRBV10-3|TRBJ2-7
CATLRTGELEQYF
TGTGCCACCCTCCGGACAGGGGAGTTGGAGCAGTACTTC
>TRBD2|few|TRBV2|TRBJ2-1
CASSVTSGSPSEQFF
TGTGCCAGCAGTGTGACTAGCGGGAGCCCAAGTGAGCAGTTCTTC
>-|-|TRBV6-5|TRBJ1-2
CASSYSRGRYGYTF
TGTGCCAGCAGTTACTCCAGGGGACGCTATGGCTACACCTTC
>-|-|TRBV18|TRBJ1-2
CASSPGDYGYTF
TGTGCCAGCTCACCTGGGGACTATGGCTACACCTTC
>TRBD1|-|TRBV29-1|TRBJ2-2
CSVEEGWDRSRPAGELFF
TGCAGCGTTGAAGAAGGATGGGACAGGAGCAGACCTGCCGGGGAGCTGTTTTTT
>-|-|TRBV10-3|TRBJ1-1
CAISYLEGSTEAFF
TGTGCCATCAGTTACCTCGAGGGGAGCACTGAAGCTTTCTTT
>-|-|TRBV5-1|TRBJ2-1
CASSLVGYSYNEQFF
TGCGCCAGCAGCTTGGTCGGCTACTCCTACAATGAGCAGTTCTTC
>-|-|TRBV29-1|TRBJ2-7
CSAIQGSEYEQYF
TGCAGCGCCATACAGGGTTCGGAATACGAGCAGTACTTC
>-|-|TRBV9|TRBJ2-2
CASSLRDNRGELFF
TGTGCCAGCAGCCTGAGGGATAACCGAGGGGAGCTGTTTTTT
>-|-|TRBV7-9|TRBJ2-3
CASRRGQGDTQYF
TGTGCCAGCAGGCGAGGGCAGGGAGATACGCAGTATTTT
>TRBD1|-|TRBV15|TRBJ2-7
CATSRNRQRTGSYEQYF
TGTGCCACCAGCAGAAACCGCCAAAGGACAGGGAGCTACGAGCAGTACTTC
>TRBD1|-|TRBV11-2|TRBJ2-7
CASSVGTGVSYEQYF
TGTGCCAGCAGCGTCGGGACAGGGGTCTCCTACGAGCAGTACTTC
>-|once|TRBV4-2|TRBJ1-2
CASSQGGRGVYGYTF
TGTGCCAGCAGCCAAGGTGGCAGGGGAGTCTATGGCTACACCTTC
>TRBD1|-|TRBV30|TRBJ1-2
CAWRLPGGNYGYTF
TGTGCCTGGAGGCTCCCAGGGGGTAACTATGGCTACACCTTC
>TRBD1|few|TRBV10-3|TRBJ2-7
CAIRGQGPYEQYF
TGTGCCATCAGGGGACAGGGGCCCTACGAGCAGTACTTC
>TRBD1|-|TRBV30|TRBJ1-5
CAWSGQVHQPQHF
TGTGCCTGGAGCGGACAGGTGCATCAGCCCCAGCATTTT
>TRBD1|few|TRBV5-6|TRBJ1-2
CASSLRGRTPVHGYTF
TGTGCCAGCAGCTTGAGGGGGCGCACCCCAGTCCATGGCTACACCTTC
>TRBD2|-|TRBV10-3|TRBJ2-3
CAISDFLAGGKTDTQYF
TGTGCCATCAGTGATTTTCTAGCGGGGGGAAAAACAGATACGCAGTATTTT
>-|-|TRBV7-9|TRBJ1-4
CASSLRQRNEKLFF
TGTGCCAGCAGCTTGAGGCAGAGGAATGAAAAACTGTTTTTT
>-|-|TRBV5-6|TRBJ2-7
CASSLPAGSYEQYF
TGTGCCAGCAGCTTGCCGGCAGGGTCCTACGAGCAGTACTTC
>TRBD2|-|TRBV11-2|TRBJ2-1
CASLFPASGGPGYVSEQFF
TGTGCCAGCCTATTTCCAGCTAGCGGGGGGCCTGGTTATGTAAGTGAGCAGTTCTTC